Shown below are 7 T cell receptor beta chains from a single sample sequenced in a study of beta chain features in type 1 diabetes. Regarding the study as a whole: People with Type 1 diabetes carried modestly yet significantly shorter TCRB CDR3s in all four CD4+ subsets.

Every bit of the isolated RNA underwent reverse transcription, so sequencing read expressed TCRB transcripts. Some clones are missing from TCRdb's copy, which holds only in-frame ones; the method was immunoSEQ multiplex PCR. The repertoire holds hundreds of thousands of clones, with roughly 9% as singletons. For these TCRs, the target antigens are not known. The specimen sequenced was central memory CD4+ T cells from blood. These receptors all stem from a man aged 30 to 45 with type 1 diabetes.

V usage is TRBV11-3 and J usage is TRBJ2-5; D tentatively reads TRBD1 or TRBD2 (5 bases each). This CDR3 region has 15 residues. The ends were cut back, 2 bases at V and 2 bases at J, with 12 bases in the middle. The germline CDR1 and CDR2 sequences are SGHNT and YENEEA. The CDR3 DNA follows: TGTGCCAGCAGCTTATCATGGGGGAGTCAAGAGACCCAGTACTTC. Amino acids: CASSLSWGSQETQYF.

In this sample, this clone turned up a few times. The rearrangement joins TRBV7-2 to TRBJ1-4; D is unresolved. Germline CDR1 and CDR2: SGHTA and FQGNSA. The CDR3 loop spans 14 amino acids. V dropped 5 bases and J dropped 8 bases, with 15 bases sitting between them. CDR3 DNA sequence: TGTGCCAGCAGCAGTCCCCAGTTTCAGGAAAAACTGTTTTTT. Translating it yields CASSSPQFQEKLFF.

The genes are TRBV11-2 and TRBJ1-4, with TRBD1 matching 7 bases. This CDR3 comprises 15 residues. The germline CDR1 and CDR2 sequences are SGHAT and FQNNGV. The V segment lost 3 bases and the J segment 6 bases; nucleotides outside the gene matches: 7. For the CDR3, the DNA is TGTGCCAGCAGCTTCGAGGGACAGTTTCATGAAAAACTGTTTTTT. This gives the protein CASSFEGQFHEKLFF.

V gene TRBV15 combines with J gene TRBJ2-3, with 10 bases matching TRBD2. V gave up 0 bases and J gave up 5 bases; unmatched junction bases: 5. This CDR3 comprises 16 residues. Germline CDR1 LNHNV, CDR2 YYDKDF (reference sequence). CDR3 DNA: TGTGCCACCAGCAGAGAGGTAGCGGGGGGAGGAGATACGCAGTATTTT. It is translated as CATSREVAGGGDTQYF.

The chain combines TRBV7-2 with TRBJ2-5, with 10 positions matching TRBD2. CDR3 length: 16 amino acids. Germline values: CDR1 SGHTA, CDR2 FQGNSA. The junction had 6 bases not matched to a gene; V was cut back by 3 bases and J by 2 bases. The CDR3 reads CASSLFMTSGQETQYF. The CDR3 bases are TGTGCCAGCAGCTTGTTTATGACTAGCGGGCAAGAGACCCAGTACTTC.

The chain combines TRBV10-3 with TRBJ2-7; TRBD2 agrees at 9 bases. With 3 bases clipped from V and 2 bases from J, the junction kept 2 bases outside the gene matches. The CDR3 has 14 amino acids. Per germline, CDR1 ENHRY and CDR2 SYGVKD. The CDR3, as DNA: TGTGCCATCAGTGAAGGCGGGGGGGCCTACGAGCAGTACTTC. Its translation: CAISEGGGAYEQYF.

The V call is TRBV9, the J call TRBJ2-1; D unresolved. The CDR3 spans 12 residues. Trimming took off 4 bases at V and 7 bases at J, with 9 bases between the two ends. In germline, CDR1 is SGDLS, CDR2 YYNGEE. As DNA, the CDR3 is TGTGCCAGCAGCCAAGATCAGAATGAGCAGTTCTTC. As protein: CASSQDQNEQFF.